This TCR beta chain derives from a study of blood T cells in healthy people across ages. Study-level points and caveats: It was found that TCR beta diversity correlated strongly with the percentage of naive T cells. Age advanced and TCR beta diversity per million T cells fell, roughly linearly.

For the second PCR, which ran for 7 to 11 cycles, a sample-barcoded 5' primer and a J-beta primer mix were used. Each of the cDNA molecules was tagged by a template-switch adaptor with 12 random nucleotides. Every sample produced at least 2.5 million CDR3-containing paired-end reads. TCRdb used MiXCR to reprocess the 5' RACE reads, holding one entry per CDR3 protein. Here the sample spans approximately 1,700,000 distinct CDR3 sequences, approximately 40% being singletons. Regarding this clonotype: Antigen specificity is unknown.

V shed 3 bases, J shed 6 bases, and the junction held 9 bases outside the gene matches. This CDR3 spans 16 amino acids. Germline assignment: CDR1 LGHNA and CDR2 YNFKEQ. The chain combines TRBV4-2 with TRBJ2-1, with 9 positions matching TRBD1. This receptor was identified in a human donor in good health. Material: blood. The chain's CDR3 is CASSHSRDRVGNEQFF. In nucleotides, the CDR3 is TGTGCCAGCAGCCACAGCCGGGACAGGGTGGGCAATGAGCAGTTCTTC.